Below are 17 T cell receptor beta chains sequenced from a single sample in a study of early T cells in non-severe SARS-CoV-2 infection. Using its own MiXCR run on the 5' RACE reads, TCRdb lists one record per CDR3 protein. This table holds 20,000 to 25,000 distinct CDR3 sequences, about 4% found once. Sequenced: whole blood. The receptors shown here come from an adult who was a healthcare worker with PCR-confirmed SARS-CoV-2 infection or an uninfected control (not recorded which).

The chain uses TRBV6-2 or TRBV6-3 and TRBJ2-7, with D hard to call. Trimming stripped 5 bases from V and 3 bases from J, with 8 bases between. The germline gives CDR1 MNHEY, CDR2 SVGEGT. The CDR3 is 12 amino acids. Here the CDR3 reads CASSPMGYEQYF. CDR3 nucleotides: TGTGCCAGCAGTCCCATGGGCTACGAGCAGTACTTC.

The rearrangement joins TRBV3-1 to TRBJ2-2; D is uncertain. CDR1 and CDR2 from the germline V gene are LGHDT and YNNKEL (reference sequence). The V and J ends lost 0 bases and 4 bases respectively, with 6 bases between them. This CDR3 contains 14 residues. Here the CDR3 reads CASSQDISTGELFF. CDR3 nucleotides: TGTGCCAGCAGCCAAGACATAAGCACCGGGGAGCTGTTTTTT.

This clonotype was seen at least ten times. The V gene is TRBV10-3, the J gene TRBJ1-2; TRBD1 is a possible D gene (6 bases). This CDR3 region has 13 residues. Trimming removed 0 bases at V and 8 bases at J, with 10 bases between. Germline V gene lookup returns CDR1 ENHRY and CDR2 SYGVKD. The CDR3: CAISESNQGGYTF. CDR3 nucleotides: TGTGCCATCAGTGAGTCGAACCAGGGGGGCTACACCTTC.

There are many counts of this clonotype. The V gene is TRBV19, the J gene TRBJ1-3; D unresolved. There are 15 residues in the CDR3. Germline loops: CDR1 LNHDA, CDR2 SQIVND (reference sequence). Trimming pared 5 bases from V and 0 bases from J, leaving 11 bases between. The CDR3 DNA sequence: TGTGCCAGTAGTTTGCAGCTCCTCTCTGGAAACACCATATATTTT. Protein: CASSLQLLSGNTIYF.

Many counts were recorded for this clonotype. The CDR3 DNA reads TGCAGTGCTAGAAAGTCGGGGGCGCCGGGCACTGAAGCTTTCTTT. Protein sequence: CSARKSGAPGTEAFF. The rearrangement uses TRBV20-1 and TRBJ1-1; D might be TRBD1 (6 bases). The CDR3 loop spans 15 amino acids. The germline V and J ends were trimmed by 2 bases and 4 bases, with 17 bases remaining between them. The V gene's germline CDR1 is DFQATT and CDR2 SNEGSKA (reference sequence).

This clonotype was found many times. The V call is TRBV20-1, the J call TRBJ1-1; D is unresolved. Trimming removed 3 bases at V and 2 bases at J, with 4 bases between. Germline V gene sequence: CDR1 DFQATT, CDR2 SNEGSKA (reference sequence). The CDR3 consists of 11 residues. The CDR3 sequence is CSARRNTEAFF. The CDR3 DNA sequence: TGCAGTGCTAGGCGAAACACTGAAGCTTTCTTT.

The table lists this clonotype with a few counts. A much larger clonotype is one base distant, so this may be a read error. J is TRBJ1-1 and V is TRBV5-6; D gene unclear. Germline lookup yields CDR1 SGHDT and CDR2 YYEEEE. Trimming stripped 0 bases from V and 3 bases from J, with 15 bases between. The CDR3 contains 16 residues. CDR3 bases: TGTGCCAGCAGCTTGGCCTTCCGGACCGGGGACACTGAAGCTTTCTTT. Amino acid sequence: CASSLAFRTGDTEAFF.

This clonotype has at least ten counts. The chain carries TRBV12-3 or TRBV12-4 and TRBJ1-5, with D uncertain. The CDR3 runs 12 residues. V lost 6 bases to trimming and J lost 6 bases, with 9 bases between them. CDR3 sequence (DNA): TGTGCCAGCAGCCCAGTCCGTCAGCCCCAGCATTTT. This encodes CASSPVRQPQHF.

At least ten counts were recorded for this clonotype. The chain carries TRBV12-5 and TRBJ2-3; 7 nucleotides agree with TRBD1. After removal of 6 bases from V and 5 bases from J, the junction contained 11 bases not matched to a gene. This CDR3 has 15 residues. The germline CDR1 and CDR2 sequences are LGHNT and FRNRAP. The CDR3 DNA sequence: TGTGCTAGTGGCAGGACAGGACTCGGACGAGATACGCAGTATTTT. Its translation: CASGRTGLGRDTQYF.

This clonotype is labeled medium-sized (0.01 to 0.1%). The J gene is TRBJ2-7, the V gene TRBV6-1; D perhaps matches TRBD2 (6 bases). Germline assignment: CDR1 MNHNS and CDR2 SASEGT. V gave up 2 bases and J gave up 0 bases, with 11 bases separating them. The CDR3 totals 15 residues. CDR3 DNA sequence: TGTGCCAGCAGTGAACAGGGCGGGGCCTCCTACGAGCAGTACTTC. It translates to CASSEQGGASYEQYF.

This clonotype was counted between two and nine times. The V and J genes are TRBV20-1 and TRBJ2-3; 7 bases match TRBD1. Germline V gives CDR1 DFQATT, CDR2 SNEGSKA (reference sequence). V lost 5 bases and J lost 5; bases outside the gene matches: 10. CDR3 length: 14 amino acids. CDR3 amino acids: CSADPRGSKDTQYF. CDR3 nucleotides: TGCAGTGCTGACCCCAGGGGGTCTAAAGATACGCAGTATTTT.

This clonotype was recorded a few times. V is TRBV20-1 and J is TRBJ2-1, with D possibly being TRBD1 (5 bases). In germline, CDR1 is DFQATT, CDR2 SNEGSKA (reference sequence). V lost 4 bases, J lost 8 bases, and 12 bases lay in between. The CDR3 runs to 12 residues. The CDR3 DNA reads TGCAGTGCTATGGGCAGGGTCGATGAGCAGTTCTTC. It encodes CSAMGRVDEQFF.

This clonotype was observed many times. V usage is TRBV3-1 and J usage is TRBJ1-3, with 7 bases fitting TRBD1. Per the germline V gene, CDR1 is LGHDT and CDR2 is YNNKEL (reference sequence). With 4 bases clipped from V and 3 bases from J, the junction kept 18 bases outside the gene matches. The CDR3 is 19 residues long. Written as DNA, the CDR3 is TGTGCCAGCAGCCCCGGACAGGCAAAAACCCACAAAGGTGGAAACACCATATATTTT. This encodes CASSPGQAKTHKGGNTIYF.

In this sample, this clonotype turned up many times. The chain recombines TRBV7-9 with TRBJ1-5; 9 nucleotides align to TRBD1. The CDR3 sequence is 15 residues long. Unmatched junction bases numbered 12, after V lost 6 bases and J lost 9 bases. Looked up from germline, CDR1 is SEHNR and CDR2 is FQNEAQ (reference sequence). CDR3 sequence: CASSFWDRDSGPQHF. In DNA, the CDR3 is TGTGCCAGCAGTTTTTGGGACAGGGACTCTGGGCCCCAGCATTTT.

This clonotype showed up many times. The chain recombines TRBV6-1 with TRBJ2-2; D possibly corresponds to TRBD2 (7 bases). The CDR3 length is 16 residues. In germline, CDR1 is MNHNS, CDR2 SASEGT. Trimming took off 6 bases at V and 4 bases at J, with 18 bases between the two ends. Written as DNA, the CDR3 is TGTGCCAGCAGAGTGTTTGGGGGGGCCCTCACCGGGGAGCTGTTTTTT. As protein: CASRVFGGALTGELFF.

This clonotype was picked up a small number of times. The V gene is TRBV3-1, the J gene TRBJ2-2; TRBD2 is a possible D gene (5 bases). The CDR3 has 15 amino acids. CDR1 LGHDT and CDR2 YNNKEL come from the germline V gene (reference sequence). Trimming cost V 2 bases and J 4 bases, with 11 bases left between them. The CDR3 sequence: CASSQTGMSTGELFF. Here the CDR3 DNA reads TGTGCCAGCAGCCAAACGGGGATGAGCACCGGGGAGCTGTTTTTT.

A few counts support this clonotype. The chain is built from TRBV11-2 and TRBJ2-7, with D unresolved. Between the trimmed V and J ends, which lost 1 base and 3 bases, there was a span of 13 bases. Germline assignment: CDR1 SGHAT and CDR2 FQNNGV. There are 15 residues in the CDR3. The CDR3 spells CASSLGAHTNYEQYF. The CDR3 nucleotides read TGTGCCAGCAGCTTAGGGGCCCACACAAACTACGAGCAGTACTTC.